The 32 T cell receptor beta chains reported below all come from one sample, sequenced in a study of T cell clonotyping in hematopoietic cell transplantation. Indicated time point: recipient sample about 28 days before transplant, after cytoreduction. Data came from immunoSEQ multiplex PCR; TCRdb stores just in-frame clones and leaves some out. The sample has about 16,000 clones, roughly 93% seen once; the top ten hold less than 2%. This specimen consisted of peripheral blood mononuclear cells, obtained before stem cell transplant. The origin of the receptors is a young man with biphenotypic leukemia. Some clones in this sample may be carry-over from other donors' samples.

The V gene is TRBV5-1, the J gene TRBJ1-1; 10 bases map to TRBD1. Trimming cost V 0 bases and J 1 base; bases outside gene matches: 6. The germline gives CDR1 SGHRS, CDR2 YFSETQ. This CDR3 is 17 amino acids long. DNA of the CDR3: TGCGCCAGCAGCTTGGGTGGGACAGGGGCCGGGAACACTGAAGCTTTCTTT. Translation gives CASSLGGTGAGNTEAFF.

The chain joins TRBV2 to TRBJ1-6, with D perhaps matching TRBD1 (5 bases). Per the germline V gene, CDR1 is SNHLY and CDR2 is FYNNEI. This CDR3 has 17 amino acids. V was clipped by 5 bases and J by 7 bases, with 21 bases between them. The CDR3 loop is CASSSRGTGSSNSPLHF. Written as DNA, the CDR3 is TGTGCCAGCAGTTCTAGAGGGACGGGATCTTCCAATTCACCCCTCCACTTT.

This chain links TRBV30 with TRBJ1-1; weak D call: TRBD1 (6 bases). The germline V gene encodes CDR1 GTSNPN and CDR2 SVGIG (reference sequence). Trimming removed 3 bases at V and 4 bases at J, with 18 bases between. The CDR3 sequence is 15 residues long. CDR3 coding DNA: TGTGCCTGGAGCGACGAACGAGGGGGAGTCACTGAAGCTTTCTTT. Translated: CAWSDERGGVTEAFF. Based on the CDR3 plus reference TRBV30 and TRBJ1-1, the full variable domain is SQTIHQWPATLVQPVGSPLSLECTVEGTSNPNLYWYRQAAGRGLQLLFYSVGIGQISSEVPQNLSASRPQDRQFILSSKKLLLSDSGFYLCAWSDERGGVTEAFFGQGTRLTVV.

This clone was picked up one time. The gene calls are TRBV10-3 and TRBJ2-3; D not resolved. Between the trimmed V and J ends, which lost 0 bases and 4 bases, there was a span of 5 bases. The CDR3 has 13 amino acids. Germline lookup yields CDR1 ENHRY and CDR2 SYGVKD. CDR3 sequence (DNA): TGTGCCATCAGTGAGTCAGCCCCAGATACGCAGTATTTT. This codes for CAISESAPDTQYF.

Note on this clone: The same CDR3 can be traced to other DNA sequences in this sample. The V call is TRBV5-6, the J call TRBJ2-7; weak D call: TRBD1 (6 bases). Germline lookup yields CDR1 SGHDT and CDR2 YYEEEE. V lost 2 bases and J 3 bases, leaving 9 bases between the germline ends. The length of the CDR3 is 13 residues. The CDR3 region is CASSFGRGYEQYF. CDR3 coding DNA: TGTGCCAGCAGCTTCGGCAGGGGCTACGAGCAGTACTTC. Filled out from reference TRBV5-6 and TRBJ2-7, the complete variable domain reads DAGVTQSPTHLIKTRGQQVTLRCSPKSGHDTVSWYQQALGQGPQFIFQYYEEEERQRGNFPDRFSGHQFPNYSSELNVNALLLGDSALYLCASSFGRGYEQYFGPGTRLTVT.

The rearrangement links TRBV2 to TRBJ2-7; D may be TRBD1 (6 bases). The CDR3 contains 14 residues. CDR1 and CDR2 from the germline V gene are SNHLY and FYNNEI. V lost 8 bases to trimming and J lost 6 bases, with 20 bases between them. The CDR3 DNA sequence: TGTGCCAGCGGGTGGGGGCCCCGGGAATCCGAGCAGTACTTC. This translates into CASGWGPRESEQYF. The complete variable domain, with remaining parts taken from reference TRBV2 and TRBJ2-7, reads EPEVTQTPSHQVTQMGQEVILRCVPISNHLYFYWYRQILGQKVEFLVSFYNNEISEKSEIFDDQFSVERPDGSNFTLKIRSTKLEDSAMYFCASGWGPRESEQYFGPGTRLTVT.

This sequence joins TRBV5-1 and TRBJ1-6; possible D gene TRBD1, 5 bases. The CDR3 loop spans 17 amino acids. The germline V gene encodes CDR1 SGHRS and CDR2 YFSETQ. Trimming pared 0 bases from V and 10 bases from J, leaving 20 bases between. As DNA, the CDR3 is TGCGCCAGCAGCTTGGGCGCATCCGGGGGGAAAGGATCACCCCTCCACTTT. Protein product: CASSLGASGGKGSPLHF.

This chain connects TRBV7-2 to TRBJ2-5; 15 bases line up with TRBD2. The CDR3 totals 16 residues. CDR1 SGHTA and CDR2 FQGNSA come from the germline V gene. Trimming cost V 5 bases and J 4 bases; bases outside gene matches: 5. CDR3 DNA sequence: TGTGCCAGCAGCCAAGGGACTAGCGGGGGGACAGAGACCCAGTACTTC. It encodes CASSQGTSGGTETQYF.

This clone showed up just once. J is TRBJ1-2 and V is TRBV27, with D possibly TRBD1 on 5 matching bases. Trimming took off 0 bases at V and 5 bases at J, with 13 bases between the two ends. The germline V gene encodes CDR1 MNHEY and CDR2 SMNVEV (reference sequence). The CDR3 sequence is 15 residues long. Here the CDR3 reads CASSLSAGGAYGYTF. The CDR3 nucleotides read TGTGCCAGCAGTTTATCGGCCGGCGGGGCTTATGGCTACACCTTC.

V is TRBV6-1 and J is TRBJ1-4; a weak D match, TRBD1 (6 bases). The CDR3 has 14 amino acids. Between the trimmed V and J ends, which lost 5 bases and 6 bases, there was a span of 13 bases. The germline V gene has CDR1 MNHNS and CDR2 SASEGT. The CDR3 is CASSRTGSDEKLFF. CDR3 in DNA: TGTGCCAGCAGTCGTACAGGGTCGGATGAAAAACTGTTTTTT.

The chain couples TRBV4-1 to TRBJ1-5, with D perhaps matching TRBD1 (5 bases). The CDR3 is 14 residues long. The germline V and J ends were trimmed by 4 bases and 1 base, with 8 bases remaining between them. CDR1 MGHRA and CDR2 YSYEKL come from the germline V gene. The CDR3 spells CASSPGASNQPQHF. CDR3 nucleotide sequence: TGCGCCAGCAGCCCCGGGGCCAGCAATCAGCCCCAGCATTTT.

The chain combines TRBV29-1 with TRBJ2-7; 9 nucleotides line up with TRBD1. This CDR3 has 13 residues. Germline CDR1 reads SQVTM; CDR2 reads ANQGSEA. V shed 5 bases, J shed 2 bases, and the junction held 4 bases outside the gene matches. CDR3 coding DNA: TGCAGCGTTACCCGGGACAGGGCCTACGAGCAGTACTTC. Translation: CSVTRDRAYEQYF.

The V gene is TRBV5-5, the J gene TRBJ2-3; the match to TRBD1 covers 8 bases. The V gene's germline CDR1 is SGHKS and CDR2 YYEKEE (reference sequence). CDR3 length: 15 residues. V lost 4 bases and J lost 4; bases outside the gene matches: 8. CDR3 in amino acids: CASSPGQGVPDTQYF. CDR3 nucleotide sequence: TGTGCCAGCAGCCCCGGACAGGGAGTGCCAGATACGCAGTATTTT.

The CDR3 coding sequence is TGTGCCAGCAGTAAGGGACTCAACGTCTACACCTTC. Residues: CASSKGLNVYTF. V is TRBV6-4 and J is TRBJ1-2; possibly TRBD1 for D (5 bases). Trimming stripped 5 bases from V and 10 bases from J, with 14 bases between. The germline CDR1 and CDR2 sequences are MRHNA and SNTAGT. The CDR3 sequence is 12 residues long.

This clone has just one count. This sequence joins TRBV30 and TRBJ1-3; no definite D call. Germline CDR1 GTSNPN, CDR2 SVGIG (reference sequence). The CDR3 spans 18 residues. The V and J ends lost 0 bases and 0 bases respectively, with 18 bases between them. The CDR3 DNA reads TGTGCCTGGAGTGTTATAGGAGACTGGGAGAGCTCTGGAAACACCATATATTTT. This codes for CAWSVIGDWESSGNTIYF.

This chain uses TRBV5-4 with TRBJ1-1; D is uncertain. This CDR3 region has 13 residues. Germline V CDR1 and CDR2: SGHNT, YYREEE (reference sequence). The germline V and J ends were trimmed by 4 bases and 1 base, with 8 bases remaining between them. In DNA form, the CDR3 reads TGTGCCAGCAGCCGCGACGGGAACACTGAAGCTTTCTTT. Translating it yields CASSRDGNTEAFF.

The gene calls are TRBV6-1 and TRBJ2-1; D gene unclear. The length of the CDR3 is 11 residues. V gave up 3 bases and J gave up 9 bases, with 6 bases separating them. Germline assignment: CDR1 MNHNS and CDR2 SASEGT. CDR3 region: CASSDHSEQFF. The CDR3 nucleotides are TGTGCCAGCAGTGATCATAGTGAGCAGTTCTTC.

This chain connects TRBV27 to TRBJ2-7; 9 positions match TRBD2. Per germline, CDR1 MNHEY and CDR2 SMNVEV (reference sequence). CDR3 length: 16 residues. V lost 7 bases, J lost 7 bases, and 17 bases stayed unmatched. CDR3: CASKSRRGGKFVEQYF. CDR3 nucleotide sequence: TGTGCCAGCAAAAGTCGGCGGGGGGGCAAATTTGTAGAGCAGTACTTC.

This sequence joins TRBV30 and TRBJ1-6, with D possibly TRBD1 on 5 matching bases. The germline gives CDR1 GTSNPN, CDR2 SVGIG (reference sequence). This CDR3 has 13 residues. The germline V and J ends were trimmed by 4 bases and 7 bases, with 11 bases remaining between them. The CDR3 DNA reads as TGTGCCTGGACAGGGAAATTAAATTCACCCCTCCACTTT. It is translated as CAWTGKLNSPLHF.

V and J are TRBV5-4 and TRBJ2-7; 10 nucleotides align to TRBD1. V lost 4 bases, J lost 4 bases, and 5 bases stayed unmatched. CDR1 SGHNT and CDR2 YYREEE come from the germline V gene (reference sequence). CDR3 length: 14 residues. This CDR3 reads CASSPGDRGYEQYF. The CDR3 DNA is TGTGCCAGCAGCCCTGGGGACAGGGGATACGAGCAGTACTTC.

The chain couples TRBV2 to TRBJ1-5; D gene unclear. Per germline, CDR1 SNHLY and CDR2 FYNNEI. This CDR3 spans 14 amino acids. Trimming took off 3 bases at V and 4 bases at J, with 10 bases between the two ends. The CDR3 DNA follows: TGTGCCAGCAGTGATGGGATAAAGAATCAGCCCCAGCATTTT. Protein product: CASSDGIKNQPQHF. The variable domain in full, with the rest retrieved from reference TRBV2 and TRBJ1-5, is EPEVTQTPSHQVTQMGQEVILRCVPISNHLYFYWYRQILGQKVEFLVSFYNNEISEKSEIFDDQFSVERPDGSNFTLKIRSTKLEDSAMYFCASSDGIKNQPQHFGDGTRLSIL.

The chain uses TRBV21-1 and TRBJ2-6; the table calls TRBD1, which could not be checked here. TRBV21-1 constitutes a pseudogene. The CDR3 length is 17 residues. Written as DNA, the CDR3 is TGTGCCAGCAGCCGCCGGGACAGGGGCACTGGGGCCAACGTCCTGACTTTC. It translates to CASSRRDRGTGANVLTF.

This chain connects TRBV10-3 to TRBJ1-6; tentatively, D is TRBD1 (6 bases). Trimming removed 0 bases at V and 0 bases at J, with 12 bases between. In germline, CDR1 is ENHRY, CDR2 SYGVKD. The CDR3 loop spans 18 amino acids. The CDR3 region has the DNA TGTGCCATCAGTGAGTCATCCAGGGGCAGCTCCTATAATTCACCCCTCCACTTT. Its translation: CAISESSRGSSYNSPLHF.

The V and J genes are TRBV4-3 and TRBJ1-2; TRBD1 agrees at 12 bases. The CDR3 is made up of 15 amino acids. Germline V CDR1 and CDR2: LGHNA, YSLEER. The ends lost 4 bases at V and 4 bases at J; junction bases unmatched: 4. DNA of the CDR3: TGCGCCAGCAGCCCGGGACAGGGGGCCCTCTATGGCTACACCTTC. Amino acids: CASSPGQGALYGYTF.

The chain recombines TRBV28 with TRBJ1-5, with D tentatively TRBD1 (6 bases). This CDR3 region has 15 residues. V was shortened by 6 bases and J by 2 bases, with 14 bases between the two germline ends. Germline lookup yields CDR1 MDHEN and CDR2 SYDVKM. The CDR3 sequence: CASRVGGNGNQPQHF. For the CDR3, the DNA is TGTGCCAGCAGGGTAGGGGGGAACGGCAATCAGCCCCAGCATTTT.

V gene TRBV7-2 combines with J gene TRBJ2-5; TRBD2 matches 7 bases. Trimming at V came to 7 bases and at J to 5 bases, leaving 10 bases not matched to a gene. Per germline, CDR1 SGHTA and CDR2 FQGNSA. The CDR3 spans 14 residues. The CDR3 DNA reads TGTGCCAGCACCAGGCCAGGGCGGGGGGAGACCCAGTACTTC. Protein sequence: CASTRPGRGETQYF.

The chain combines TRBV6-6 with TRBJ1-1; tentative D call: TRBD1 (6 bases). The CDR3 is 13 amino acids. Germline CDR1 and CDR2: MNHNY and SVGAGI (reference sequence). The V and J ends lost 6 bases and 1 base respectively, with 9 bases between them. The CDR3 DNA follows: TGTGCCAGCAGAGGGGACACGAACACTGAAGCTTTCTTT. Translated, it gives CASRGDTNTEAFF.

In its sample, this clone was seen once. V gene TRBV30 combines with J gene TRBJ1-2; 9 bases are shared with TRBD1. The V gene end was trimmed by 2 bases and the J gene end by 2 bases; junction bases not matched to a gene: 6. CDR1 is GTSNPN and CDR2 is SVGIG in the germline V gene (reference sequence). CDR3 length: 15 amino acids. CDR3 amino acids: CAWSTGTGSNYGYTF. The DNA for the CDR3 is TGTGCCTGGAGTACCGGGACAGGGTCGAACTATGGCTACACCTTC.

This sequence joins TRBV2 and TRBJ1-6, with no clear D. The ends were cut back, 2 bases at V and 10 bases at J, with 15 bases in the middle. The CDR3 covers 15 residues. CDR1 SNHLY and CDR2 FYNNEI come from the germline V gene. The CDR3 spells CASSELEGSGSPLHF. The CDR3 nucleotides are TGTGCCAGCAGTGAATTGGAGGGAAGTGGATCACCCCTCCACTTT.

CDR3 in DNA: TGCGCCAGCAGTGAAGGTATCCAAGAGACCCAGTACTTC. It translates to CASSEGIQETQYF. V and J are TRBV10-1 and TRBJ2-5; D gene unclear. The CDR3 covers 13 residues. Germline V lookup: CDR1 WNHNN, CDR2 SYGVQD (reference sequence). V dropped 3 bases and J dropped 1 base, with 6 bases sitting between them.

The chain employs TRBV5-1 and TRBJ1-2; D might be TRBD1 (6 bases). This CDR3 has 16 amino acids. Trimming stripped 2 bases from V and 6 bases from J, with 20 bases between. Germline V lookup: CDR1 SGHRS, CDR2 YFSETQ. The CDR3 bases are TGCGCCAGCAGCTTCCTTGCGGGGCGGCAGGGGAATGGCTACACCTTC. This gives the protein CASSFLAGRQGNGYTF.

The V call is TRBV30, the J call TRBJ1-2, with D perhaps matching TRBD1 (6 bases). V lost 0 bases to trimming and J lost 0 bases, with 17 bases between them. CDR3 length equals 17 residues. Germline loops: CDR1 GTSNPN, CDR2 SVGIG (reference sequence). CDR3 DNA: TGTGCCTGGAGTGTATTCCCCGGACAGAAAGCTAACTATGGCTACACCTTC. Residues: CAWSVFPGQKANYGYTF. The full variable domain, completed using reference TRBV30 and TRBJ1-2, is SQTIHQWPATLVQPVGSPLSLECTVEGTSNPNLYWYRQAAGRGLQLLFYSVGIGQISSEVPQNLSASRPQDRQFILSSKKLLLSDSGFYLCAWSVFPGQKANYGYTFGSGTRLTVV.